This T cell receptor beta chain appears in the sequencing data of a study of blood T cell repertoires in COVID-19. Across the whole study: Specimens from acute and convalescent COVID-19 originated in the United States, Italy and Spain. In each case, the material was cDNA or gDNA derived from T cells, B-cell-depleted T cells, or PBMCs.

Germline V gene lookup returns CDR1 SGHRS and CDR2 YFSETQ. The V and J ends lost 3 bases and 3 bases respectively, with 10 bases between them. CDR3 length: 13 residues. Enrollment of patients from Seattle took place during active infection, with longitudinal follow-up. The data were produced by immunoSEQ multiplex PCR, yet TCRdb's version contains in-frame clones alone and is incomplete. The sample shows 80,000 to 100,000 clones, around 90% of them seen only once. The V and J genes are TRBV5-1 and TRBJ2-7; D possibly corresponds to TRBD1 (5 bases). The sequence came from a human donor with COVID-19, enrolled during active disease. The donor label of this sample is uncertain. The sequencing input was peripheral blood. CDR3 in DNA: TGCGCCAGCAGCTCGTTGACAGACTACGAGCAGTACTTC. This gives the protein CASSSLTDYEQYF.